The T cell receptor (beta chain) described here comes from a study of T cell responses to AZD1222 COVID-19 vaccine. Sequencing was performed with immunoSEQ multiplex PCR; in TCRdb, only in-frame clones are kept and a portion is missing. The sample contains about 130,000 clones, less than 90% of which appear only once. Per germline, CDR1 LNHDA and CDR2 SQIVND (reference sequence). V trimming: 4 bases; J trimming: 2 bases; junction bases outside the gene matches: 9. The CDR3 spans 16 residues. This TCR was recovered from an adult in good health. Sequences were derived from peripheral blood, sampled on day 0 of AZD1222 vaccination. The V gene is TRBV19, the J gene TRBJ2-7; 9 nucleotides align to TRBD1. The CDR3 spells CASSRGGGQGTYEQYF. CDR3 DNA sequence: TGTGCCAGTAGTAGAGGAGGGGGACAGGGTACCTACGAGCAGTACTTC. The complete variable domain, with remaining parts taken from reference TRBV19 and TRBJ2-7, reads DGGITQSPKYLFRKEGQNVTLSCEQNLNHDAMYWYRQDPGQGLRLIYYSQIVNDFQKGDIAEGYSVSREKKESFPLTVTSAQKNPTAFYLCASSRGGGQGTYEQYFGPGTRLTVT.